This TCR beta chain was retrieved from a study of beta chain features in type 1 diabetes. The study's findings and limits: Type 1 diabetes patients had TCRB CDR3s that were shorter (moderately but significantly so) in all four CD4+ subsets.

Cell sorting via CD45RO/CCR7/CD25/CD127/CD95/CD27 was performed to obtain CD4+ naive, central memory, regulatory and stem cell-like memory cells. Expressed TCRB transcripts were sequenced, since all the RNA that had been isolated was reverse transcribed. Clones were sequenced by immunoSEQ multiplex PCR, and TCRdb holds only the in-frame ones, with some missing. The repertoire holds 400,000 or so clones, with roughly 12% as singletons. The CDR3 is 16 residues long. In regard to this clone: Its antigen remains unknown.

Sequenced material: naive CD4+ T cells from blood. The rearrangement uses TRBV21-1 and TRBJ1-1; TRBD1 reflects the table's D call only, with no check against the DNA. TRBV21-1 is recorded as a pseudogene. This receptor was identified in a woman under 30 with type 1 diabetes. The CDR3 DNA is TGTGCCAGCAGCAAACCATCGAAAGGGGCTAACACTGAAGCTTTCTTT. Its protein product is CASSKPSKGANTEAFF.